The following is a TCR beta chain sequence with its context. Sequenced by immunoSEQ multiplex PCR; TCRdb stores in-frame clones only, minus some. The sample holds around 88,000 clones, more than 70% seen once. These data belong to a study of blood T cell repertoires in COVID-19. About the research overall: Samples representing acute and convalescent COVID-19 were sourced from the United States, Italy and Spain.

The V gene's germline CDR1 is SGHAT and CDR2 FQNNGV. The CDR3 totals 15 residues. J gave up 2 bases and V 5 bases, and 5 bases lay outside the gene matches. This clonotype was obtained from a woman of 80 years or more with acute or convalescent COVID-19. Sequencing was performed on peripheral blood. The rearrangement joins TRBV11-2 to TRBJ2-7; 11 nucleotides align to TRBD1. The CDR3 is CASSQGQGGTYEQYF. The CDR3 DNA is TGTGCCAGCAGCCAGGGACAGGGGGGAACCTACGAGCAGTACTTC. The complete variable domain, with remaining parts taken from reference TRBV11-2 and TRBJ2-7, reads EAGVAQSPRYKIIEKRQSVAFWCNPISGHATLYWYQQILGQGPKLLIQFQNNGVVDDSQLPKDRFSAERLKGVDSTLKIQPAKLEDSAVYLCASSQGQGGTYEQYFGPGTRLTVT.